This T cell receptor beta chain stems from a study of blood T cell repertoires in COVID-19. Some clones are missing from TCRdb's copy, which holds only in-frame ones; the method was immunoSEQ multiplex PCR. The sample lists some 200,000 clones; more than 75% were seen once. This CDR3 has 16 residues. Germline assignment: CDR1 MNHEY and CDR2 SVGEGT. Between the trimmed V and J ends, which lost 4 bases and 7 bases, there was a span of 23 bases. The chain employs TRBV6-2 or TRBV6-3 and TRBJ2-7, with D possibly being TRBD2 (6 bases). Sequencing input: PBMCs or T cells enriched from blood (not recorded which). The receptor's source is a woman aged 45-65 years who had recovered from COVID-19. The CDR3: CASSFFPGLGDLEQYF. The CDR3 nucleotides are TGTGCCAGCAGTTTTTTCCCGGGACTGGGCGATCTGGAGCAGTACTTC.